Listed here are 17 T cell receptor beta chains from one sample, sequenced in a study of blood T cell repertoires in COVID-19. The table came from immunoSEQ multiplex PCR; TCRdb's copy has only in-frame clones and leaves some out. Of over 150,000 clones listed, more than 75% were seen once; the top ten hold about an eighth. The sample was peripheral blood. The receptors here all came from a woman between 65 and 79 years old with COVID-19, enrolled during active disease.

The chain joins TRBV30 to TRBJ2-3; 7 positions agree with TRBD2. This CDR3 is built from 12 residues. Germline loops: CDR1 GTSNPN, CDR2 SVGIG (reference sequence). The V and J ends lost 4 bases and 5 bases, in that order; junction bases with no gene match: 3. CDR3: CAWTSGRDTQYF. CDR3 bases: TGTGCCTGGACTAGCGGAAGAGATACGCAGTATTTT.

The chain carries TRBV19 and TRBJ1-4, with D possibly matching TRBD1 (5 bases). The V end was cut by 2 bases, the J end by 0 bases, with 10 bases between. The V gene's germline CDR1 is LNHDA and CDR2 SQIVND (reference sequence). The CDR3 totals 16 residues. CDR3 DNA: TGTGCCAGTAGTATAAAGCGGGACTCAACTAATGAAAAACTGTTTTTT. It encodes CASSIKRDSTNEKLFF.

V gene TRBV6-2 or TRBV6-3 combines with J gene TRBJ2-3; TRBD2 matches at 8 bases. Trimming removed 0 bases from V and 8 bases from J; junction bases left unmatched: 7. CDR1 is MNHEY and CDR2 is SVGEGT in the germline V gene. The CDR3 has 15 residues. The CDR3 DNA follows: TGTGCCAGCAGTTACTCAGGAGCGGGAGCGGGTACGCAGTATTTT. Its protein product is CASSYSGAGAGTQYF.

The V gene is TRBV10-3, the J gene TRBJ2-7; 9 bases align to TRBD2. This CDR3 has 19 amino acids. The V and J ends lost 4 bases and 2 bases, in that order; junction bases with no gene match: 18. The germline gives CDR1 ENHRY, CDR2 SYGVKD. CDR3 DNA: TGTGCCATCAGTGGGAAGGGGGCGGGAGGGCCACCGGGGGCCTACGAGCAGTACTTC. Translation: CAISGKGAGGPPGAYEQYF.

The chain recombines TRBV19 with TRBJ1-5; unclear D gene. The CDR3 consists of 14 residues. Germline CDR1 reads LNHDA; CDR2 reads SQIVND (reference sequence). The V end was cut by 4 bases, the J end by 5 bases, with 12 bases between. This CDR3 is CASSNTRTDQPQHF. The CDR3 coding sequence is TGTGCCAGTAGTAATACAAGGACTGATCAGCCCCAGCATTTT.

The chain joins TRBV10-3 to TRBJ2-7; the D gene is possibly TRBD1 (6 bases). The V end lost 6 bases, the J end lost 2 bases, and 20 bases lay between the germline ends. This CDR3 has 16 amino acids. Germline V gives CDR1 ENHRY, CDR2 SYGVKD. CDR3 sequence: CAIRSGRGMVTYEQYF. The CDR3 DNA reads as TGTGCCATCAGGAGCGGCAGGGGAATGGTTACCTACGAGCAGTACTTC.

J is TRBJ2-3 and V is TRBV5-5; 9 bases match TRBD1. The trim removed 4 bases at V and 3 bases at J, leaving 9 bases unmatched. This CDR3 comprises 16 residues. CDR1 and CDR2 from the germline V gene are SGHKS and YYEKEE (reference sequence). The CDR3 here is CASSPHQGQGTDTQYF. CDR3 nucleotide sequence: TGTGCCAGCAGCCCTCACCAAGGACAGGGGACAGATACGCAGTATTTT.

The rearrangement joins TRBV28 to TRBJ1-2, with a weak D call TRBD1 (5 bases). Germline V CDR1 and CDR2: MDHEN, SYDVKM. The CDR3 covers 16 residues. Deletions cut 6 bases from V and 2 bases from J, with 19 bases between. This CDR3 is CASSSPIPGRNYGYTF. DNA for the CDR3: TGTGCCAGCAGCTCCCCCATCCCAGGGAGGAACTATGGCTACACCTTC.

This chain links TRBV28 with TRBJ1-3; D not resolved. The CDR3 covers 14 residues. Germline V gene data show CDR1 as MDHEN and CDR2 as SYDVKM. Trimming took off 6 bases at V and 0 bases at J, with 9 bases between the two ends. DNA for the CDR3: TGTGCCAGCAGCCTTGTTAGCTCTGGAAACACCATATATTTT. Its translation: CASSLVSSGNTIYF.

The chain combines TRBV19 with TRBJ2-3; D is ambiguous. The germline V gene has CDR1 LNHDA and CDR2 SQIVND (reference sequence). Deletions cut 3 bases from V and 5 bases from J, with 12 bases between. This CDR3 is 14 amino acids long. The CDR3 DNA is TGTGCCAGTAGTATTGGGTTAGCAAGAGATACGCAGTATTTT. It is translated as CASSIGLARDTQYF.

The CDR3 region has the DNA TGTGCCATCAGCCTTGACAGACCGGGGGACGAGCAGTACTTC. It yields the protein CAISLDRPGDEQYF. The V call is TRBV10-3, the J call TRBJ2-7; D is perhaps TRBD2 (6 bases). This CDR3 contains 14 residues. V was shortened by 6 bases and J by 5 bases, with 17 bases between the two germline ends. The V gene's germline CDR1 is ENHRY and CDR2 SYGVKD.

The J gene is TRBJ2-3, the V gene TRBV7-3; weak D call: TRBD2 (6 bases). The CDR3 extends over 13 amino acids. Per germline, CDR1 SGHTA and CDR2 FQGTGA. V dropped 5 bases and J dropped 4 bases, with 10 bases sitting between them. The DNA for the CDR3 is TGTGCCAGCAGCACCAGGGAGGCAGATACGCAGTATTTT. Protein: CASSTREADTQYF.

Details on this clone: In the same sample, other DNA sequences code for this CDR3. This chain connects TRBV9 to TRBJ2-3, with 7 bases that match TRBD2. The CDR3 length is 15 residues. CDR1 and CDR2 from the germline V gene are SGDLS and YYNGEE. J was trimmed by 1 base and V by 0 bases; bases with no gene match: 2. The CDR3 loop is CASSVGAGGTDTQYF. CDR3 coding DNA: TGTGCCAGCAGCGTAGGGGCGGGGGGCACAGATACGCAGTATTTT.

V usage is TRBV28 and J usage is TRBJ1-4; TRBD1 agrees at 7 bases. The J segment lost 4 bases and the V segment lost 8 bases, leaving 10 bases of the junction unmatched. From germline, CDR1 is MDHEN and CDR2 SYDVKM. The CDR3 sequence is 15 residues long. The CDR3 region has the DNA TGTGCCAGCGGTTCCCCAAACAGGGGTAATGAAAAACTGTTTTTT. Its protein is CASGSPNRGNEKLFF.

The rearrangement joins TRBV23-1 to TRBJ2-7; TRBD1 is a possible D gene (5 bases). TRBV23-1 is marked as an open reading frame, function uncertain. CDR3 length equals 10 residues. V was shortened by 9 bases and J by 12 bases, with 15 bases between the two germline ends. CDR3 sequence (DNA): TGCGCCAGTCGGATGGCAGGGCGGTACTTC. It codes for CASRMAGRYF.

The sample holds one count of this clone. The rearrangement uses TRBV7-9 and TRBJ2-5; TRBD1 matches at 7 bases. This CDR3 is 15 amino acids long. J gave up 2 bases and V 2 bases, and 5 bases lay outside the gene matches. Germline-derived CDR1 and CDR2 are SEHNR and FQNEAQ (reference sequence). In nucleotides, the CDR3 is TGTGCCAGCAGCTTAAAGGGACAGATACAAGAGACCCAGTACTTC. It encodes CASSLKGQIQETQYF.

The chain combines TRBV7-2 with TRBJ1-3, with no clear D. V gave up 5 bases and J gave up 0 bases, with 8 bases separating them. Per germline, CDR1 SGHTA and CDR2 FQGNSA. The CDR3 is 14 residues long. The CDR3 DNA reads as TGTGCCAGCAGCCCCATTTCCTCTGGAAACACCATATATTTT. Translation: CASSPISSGNTIYF.